This entry concerns a single T cell receptor beta chain. In the PCR, 60 Vbeta and 13 Jbeta primers were used. Some clones are missing from TCRdb's copy, which holds only in-frame ones; the method was immunoSEQ multiplex PCR. The sample carries approximately 76,000 clones, over 60% recorded once. The data were taken from a study of cytomegalovirus exposure and HLA in healthy donors. Germline CDR1 is MGHRA and CDR2 is YSYEKL. This CDR3 is 13 amino acids long. Trimming removed 5 bases from V and 5 bases from J; junction bases left unmatched: 5. This chain connects TRBV4-1 to TRBJ2-5; the match to TRBD1 covers 7 bases. Sequencing was done on a sample of PBMCs. This clonotype was sampled from a woman aged 40 to 50 in good health and CMV-seropositive. The CDR3 DNA is TGCGCCAGCAGCAAGGGACAGCTGGAGACCCAGTACTTC. It codes for CASSKGQLETQYF.